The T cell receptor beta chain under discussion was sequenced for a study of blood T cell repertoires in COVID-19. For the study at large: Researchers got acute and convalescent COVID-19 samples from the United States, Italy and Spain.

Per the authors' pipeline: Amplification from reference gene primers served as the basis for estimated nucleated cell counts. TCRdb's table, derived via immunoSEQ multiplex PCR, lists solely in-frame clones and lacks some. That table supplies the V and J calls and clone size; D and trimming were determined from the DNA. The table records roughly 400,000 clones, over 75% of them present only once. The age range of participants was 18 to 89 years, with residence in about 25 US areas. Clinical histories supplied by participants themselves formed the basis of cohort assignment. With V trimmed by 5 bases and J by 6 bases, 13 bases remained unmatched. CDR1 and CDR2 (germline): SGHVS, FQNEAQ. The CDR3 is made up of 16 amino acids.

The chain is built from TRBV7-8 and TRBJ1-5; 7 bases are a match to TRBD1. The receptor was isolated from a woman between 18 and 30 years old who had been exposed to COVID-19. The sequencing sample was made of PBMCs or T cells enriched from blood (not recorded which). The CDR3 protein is CASSRTTDRVSQPQHF. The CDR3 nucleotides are TGTGCCAGCAGCCGAACTACTGACAGGGTGAGTCAGCCCCAGCATTTT. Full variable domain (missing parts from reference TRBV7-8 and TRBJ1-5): GAGVSQSPRYKVAKRGQDVALRCDPISGHVSLFWYQQALGQGPEFLTYFQNEAQLDKSGLPSDRFFAERPEGSVSTLKIQRTQQEDSAVYLCASSRTTDRVSQPQHFGDGTRLSIL.